This record covers a single TCR beta chain. The germline CDR1 and CDR2 sequences are SGHVS and FQNEAQ. The CDR3 is 16 amino acids. Between the trimmed V and J ends, which lost 0 bases and 3 bases, there was a span of 14 bases. The data originate from a study of blood T cell repertoires in COVID-19. Some clones are missing from TCRdb's copy, which holds only in-frame ones; the method was immunoSEQ multiplex PCR. The data contain 200,000 to 250,000 clones, almost 85% of them seen just once; the ten biggest clones take up approximately 2.4%. Sample: peripheral blood. This chain connects TRBV7-8 to TRBJ2-5; perhaps TRBD2 as D (5 bases). This TCR came from an older woman with COVID-19, enrolled during active disease. The CDR3 loop is CASSLARQEVKETQYF. The CDR3 nucleotides read TGTGCCAGCAGCTTAGCCCGGCAGGAGGTGAAAGAGACCCAGTACTTC.